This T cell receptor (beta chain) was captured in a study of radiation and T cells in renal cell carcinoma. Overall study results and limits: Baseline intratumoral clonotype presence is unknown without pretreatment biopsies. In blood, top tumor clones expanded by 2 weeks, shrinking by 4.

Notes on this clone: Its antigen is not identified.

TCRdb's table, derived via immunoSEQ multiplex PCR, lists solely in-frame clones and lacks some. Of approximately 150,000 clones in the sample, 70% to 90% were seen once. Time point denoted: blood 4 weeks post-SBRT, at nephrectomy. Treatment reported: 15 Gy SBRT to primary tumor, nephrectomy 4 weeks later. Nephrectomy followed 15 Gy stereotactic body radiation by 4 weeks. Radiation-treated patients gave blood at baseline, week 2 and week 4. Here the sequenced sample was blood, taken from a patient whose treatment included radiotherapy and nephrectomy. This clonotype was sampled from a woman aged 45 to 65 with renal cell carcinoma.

In nucleotides, the CDR3 is TGTGCCAGCTCACCACCGGGCGGGAGTGGGGAGCAGTACTTC. It encodes CASSPPGGSGEQYF. The chain carries TRBV18 and TRBJ2-7; 7 bases fit TRBD2. V shed 0 bases and J 7 bases; nucleotides not matched to a gene: 6. CDR3 length: 14 residues. Germline-derived CDR1 and CDR2 are KGHSH and LQKENI.